These 10 T cell receptor beta chains came from one sample sequenced in a study of radiotherapy plus CTLA-4 blockade in lung cancer. Produced via immunoSEQ multiplex PCR; TCRdb's table is partial and in-frame only. Among roughly 86,000 clones listed, 83% were seen once. The sample was peripheral blood, taken from a patient treated with radiotherapy plus ipilimumab. All receptors derive from a human donor with non-small cell lung cancer who had stable disease on radiotherapy plus ipilimumab.

The V and J genes are TRBV2 and TRBJ2-7; 9 positions agree with TRBD1. The ends lost 2 bases at V and 6 bases at J; junction bases unmatched: 11. Germline values: CDR1 SNHLY, CDR2 FYNNEI. The CDR3 is 16 amino acids. The CDR3 here is CASSEPGTGTVGEQYF. The CDR3 DNA reads as TGTGCCAGCAGTGAACCCGGGACAGGGACGGTGGGCGAGCAGTACTTC.

The chain couples TRBV4-1 to TRBJ2-3; D call uncertain. V lost 1 base, J lost 5 bases, and 16 bases lay in between. Germline V gene lookup returns CDR1 MGHRA and CDR2 YSYEKL. This CDR3 has 16 residues. CDR3 sequence: CASSQGFGRDQDTQYF. CDR3 in DNA: TGCGCCAGCAGCCAAGGGTTTGGAAGGGATCAAGATACGCAGTATTTT.

DNA of the CDR3: TGTGCCAGCAGCTTAGGAGCTTGGGACGGAACCTACGAGCAGTACTTC. It translates to CASSLGAWDGTYEQYF. The chain joins TRBV7-6 to TRBJ2-7; D possibly matches TRBD1 or TRBD2 (5 bases each). This CDR3 comprises 16 residues. Germline values: CDR1 SGHVS, CDR2 FNYEAQ. Trimming left V 1 base short and J 2 bases short, with 15 bases between.

The gene calls are TRBV18 and TRBJ2-7; 10 bases are shared with TRBD2. The CDR3 loop spans 15 amino acids. The V gene's germline CDR1 is KGHSH and CDR2 LQKENI. Trimming cost V 5 bases and J 0 bases; bases outside gene matches: 4. The CDR3 sequence is CASSTRTSGSYEQYF. As DNA, the CDR3 is TGTGCCAGCTCAACCCGGACTAGCGGCTCCTACGAGCAGTACTTC. The full variable domain, rest sourced from reference TRBV18 and TRBJ2-7, is NAGVMQNPRHLVRRRGQEARLRCSPMKGHSHVYWYRQLPEEGLKFMVYLQKENIIDESGMPKERFSAEFPKEGPSILRIQQVVRGDSAAYFCASSTRTSGSYEQYFGPGTRLTVT.

This sequence joins TRBV2 and TRBJ2-7; D unresolved. This CDR3 has 12 residues. Trimming shortened V by 7 bases and J by 2 bases, and 9 bases separated the two germline ends. The V gene's germline CDR1 is SNHLY and CDR2 FYNNEI. In DNA, the CDR3 is TGTGCCAGCATTGCCGGACCCTACGAGCAGTACTTC. It codes for CASIAGPYEQYF.

The chain carries TRBV11-2 and TRBJ1-4; 7 bases are shared with TRBD1. CDR1 and CDR2 (germline): SGHAT, FQNNGV. This CDR3 contains 14 residues. The J segment lost 7 bases and the V segment lost 3 bases, leaving 5 bases of the junction unmatched. Written as DNA, the CDR3 is TGTGCCAGCAGCTTGAGGAGGGGGCTTGAAAAACTGTTTTTT. The encoded protein is CASSLRRGLEKLFF.

This chain connects TRBV29-1 to TRBJ1-1, with no clear D. The length of the CDR3 is 16 residues. Germline CDR1 is SQVTM and CDR2 is ANQGSEA. The V gene lost 6 bases and the J gene lost 0 bases, with 20 bases spanning the gap. The CDR3 spells CSVPSKIDGLNTEAFF. Written as DNA, the CDR3 is TGCAGCGTCCCTAGCAAAATCGACGGTTTGAACACTGAAGCTTTCTTT.

The J gene is TRBJ2-2, the V gene TRBV7-8, with 7 bases identical to TRBD1. Germline CDR1 and CDR2: SGHVS and FQNEAQ. The ends lost 0 bases at V and 6 bases at J; junction bases unmatched: 4. The CDR3 is 15 residues long. The CDR3 here is CASSLAGGPAGELFF. The CDR3, as DNA: TGTGCCAGCAGCTTAGCAGGGGGCCCGGCCGGGGAGCTGTTTTTT. Drawing the rest from reference TRBV7-8 and TRBJ2-2, the complete variable domain is GAGVSQSPRYKVAKRGQDVALRCDPISGHVSLFWYQQALGQGPEFLTYFQNEAQLDKSGLPSDRFFAERPEGSVSTLKIQRTQQEDSAVYLCASSLAGGPAGELFFGEGSRLTVL.

CDR3 bases: TGTGCCAGCAGCTTAGAGCTATTCACAGATACGCAGTATTTT. Its translation is CASSLELFTDTQYF. The chain is built from TRBV7-8 and TRBJ2-3; D ambiguous. Germline CDR1 SGHVS, CDR2 FQNEAQ. V lost 1 base, J lost 2 bases, and 7 bases lay in between. The CDR3 is 14 residues long.

This clone has more than one count but fewer than ten. Written as DNA, the CDR3 is TGCGCCAGCAGAGGGGGACACCAAGAGACCCAGTACTTC. This sequence encodes CASRGGHQETQYF. The chain joins TRBV23-1 to TRBJ2-5, with D possibly matching TRBD1 (6 bases). TRBV23-1 falls under the ORF class, with uncertain function. The germline V and J ends were trimmed by 6 bases and 0 bases, with 8 bases remaining between them. There are 13 residues in the CDR3.